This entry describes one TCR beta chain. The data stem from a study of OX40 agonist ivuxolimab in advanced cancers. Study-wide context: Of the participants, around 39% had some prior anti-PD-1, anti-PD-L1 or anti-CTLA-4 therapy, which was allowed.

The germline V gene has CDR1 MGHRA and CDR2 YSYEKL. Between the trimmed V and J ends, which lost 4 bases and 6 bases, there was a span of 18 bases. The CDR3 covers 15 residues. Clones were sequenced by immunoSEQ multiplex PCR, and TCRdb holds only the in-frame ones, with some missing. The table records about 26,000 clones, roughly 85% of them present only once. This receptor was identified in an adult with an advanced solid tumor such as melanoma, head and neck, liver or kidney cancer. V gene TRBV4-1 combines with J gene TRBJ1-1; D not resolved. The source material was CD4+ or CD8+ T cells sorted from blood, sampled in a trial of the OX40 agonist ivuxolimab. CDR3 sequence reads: CASSPRRSGWAEAFF. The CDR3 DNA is TGCGCCAGCAGCCCAAGGAGATCCGGCTGGGCTGAAGCTTTCTTT.